The 6 T cell receptor beta chains in this list originate from one sample, sequenced in a study of blood T cell repertoires in COVID-19. TCRdb's copy holds only in-frame clones and misses some; the assay was immunoSEQ multiplex PCR. This table has roughly 150,000 clones, around 84% appearing once. Sequencing was done on a sample of peripheral blood. These receptors were obtained from a woman of 80 years or more with acute or convalescent COVID-19.

The chain couples TRBV19 to TRBJ2-7, with TRBD2 identical over 9 bases. The CDR3 loop spans 14 amino acids. V shed 7 bases and J 3 bases; nucleotides not matched to a gene: 7. Germline V gene lookup returns CDR1 LNHDA and CDR2 SQIVND (reference sequence). The CDR3 loop is CASKAGGPDYEQYF. The DNA of the CDR3 is TGTGCCAGTAAGGCGGGAGGGCCAGACTACGAGCAGTACTTC.

The chain joins TRBV19 to TRBJ2-1, with 9 bases aligning to TRBD2. The germline CDR1 and CDR2 sequences are LNHDA and SQIVND (reference sequence). Germline trimming cut 3 bases from V and 4 bases from J; bases unmatched to any gene: 4. The CDR3 runs to 15 residues. The CDR3 here is CASSMLAGVYNEQFF. CDR3 nucleotides: TGTGCCAGTAGTATGTTAGCGGGGGTGTACAATGAGCAGTTCTTC.

This clone was detected once. V and J are TRBV5-1 and TRBJ2-1, with D perhaps TRBD2 (6 bases). This CDR3 is built from 14 residues. Between the trimmed V and J ends, which lost 0 bases and 8 bases, there was a span of 12 bases. From germline, CDR1 is SGHRS and CDR2 YFSETQ. The CDR3 region is CASSLAGSSDEQFF. The DNA of the CDR3 is TGCGCCAGCAGCTTGGCCGGGAGCAGCGATGAGCAGTTCTTC.

The CDR3 loop reads CASSPEPYGYTF. The DNA for the CDR3 is TGTGCCAGCAGTCCCGAGCCCTATGGCTACACCTTC. The chain combines TRBV6-6 with TRBJ1-2; D gene uncertain. Germline CDR1 and CDR2: MNHNY and SVGAGI (reference sequence). The V gene lost 5 bases and the J gene lost 4 bases, with 8 bases spanning the gap. CDR3 size: 12 residues.

The chain uses TRBV7-6 and TRBJ2-7, with 9 bases lining up with TRBD2. CDR3 length equals 15 residues. CDR1 is SGHVS, CDR2 FNYEAQ, per germline. V gave up 5 bases and J gave up 6 bases; unmatched junction bases: 11. DNA for the CDR3: TGTGCCAGCAGCCCAGGGGGTTTAGCGGGAGTCGAGCAGTACTTC. Protein product: CASSPGGLAGVEQYF. The full variable domain, rest sourced from reference TRBV7-6 and TRBJ2-7, is GAGVSQSPRYKVTKRGQDVALRCDPISGHVSLYWYRQALGQGPEFLTYFNYEAQQDKSGLPNDRFSAERPEGSISTLTIQRTEQRDSAMYRCASSPGGLAGVEQYFGPGTRLTVT.

The gene calls are TRBV19 and TRBJ1-2, with D possibly matching TRBD1 (6 bases). This CDR3 is built from 15 residues. V was shortened by 4 bases and J by 6 bases, with 18 bases between the two germline ends. The germline V gene has CDR1 LNHDA and CDR2 SQIVND (reference sequence). CDR3 DNA sequence: TGTGCCAGTAGTAAACTCCTTTTACAGGGCGATGGCTACACCTTC. It yields the protein CASSKLLLQGDGYTF.